One sample yielded the 9 T cell receptor beta chains listed below, sequenced in a study of Graves' ophthalmopathy and Graves' hyperthyroidism. Amplification of the TCR beta CDR3 regions used RNA transcripts (as template). Second-round multiplex PCR followed a first-round RT-PCR using HTBI primers. TCRdb recomputed calls from the multiplex PCR reads with MiXCR, one row per CDR3 protein. The table includes around 660,000 distinct CDR3 sequences, roughly 39% detected once. Source material: peripheral blood. These receptors were collected from an adult man with Graves' ophthalmopathy.

Only a few counts were recorded for this clonotype. V is TRBV6-5 and J is TRBJ1-1, with unresolved D. V was trimmed by 6 bases and J by 5 bases, leaving 19 bases between them. Germline assignment: CDR1 MNHEY and CDR2 SVGAGI. This CDR3 comprises 15 residues. The CDR3: CASSQRGGRGTEAFF. Written as DNA, the CDR3 is TGTGCCAGCAGCCAACGAGGAGGAAGAGGAACTGAAGCTTTCTTT.

The chain carries TRBV7-2 and TRBJ2-5, with 8 bases aligning to TRBD2. The germline gives CDR1 SGHTA, CDR2 FQGNSA. The CDR3 runs 18 residues. The V segment lost 5 bases and the J segment 1 base; nucleotides outside the gene matches: 15. The CDR3 DNA sequence: TGTGCCAGCAGCCAGGAGAGGAAGCGGGAGTGGGTCCAAGAGACCCAGTACTTC. Amino acids: CASSQERKREWVQETQYF.

The chain is built from TRBV7-2 and TRBJ2-5, with D maybe TRBD1 (6 bases). This CDR3 comprises 13 residues. Germline values: CDR1 SGHTA, CDR2 FQGNSA. V was shortened by 2 bases and J by 5 bases, with 9 bases between the two germline ends. CDR3 nucleotides: TGTGCCAGCAGCTTAAACAGGGTGGAGACCCAGTACTTC. Translated: CASSLNRVETQYF. The whole variable domain, remainder taken from reference TRBV7-2 and TRBJ2-5, is GAGVSQSPSNKVTEKGKDVELRCDPISGHTALYWYRQSLGQGLEFLIYFQGNSAPDKSGLPSDRFSAERTGGSVSTLTIQRTQQEDSAVYLCASSLNRVETQYFGPGTRLLVL.

This clonotype appeared many times. The chain is built from TRBV7-8 and TRBJ1-5; the D gene is possibly TRBD1 (5 bases). Germline CDR1 is SGHVS and CDR2 is FQNEAQ. V was clipped by 1 base and J by 6 bases, with 16 bases between them. CDR3 length: 16 residues. Here the CDR3 DNA reads TGTGCCAGCAGCTTAGTCAGCCAGGGTGTCGGTCAGCCCCAGCATTTT. Translated, it gives CASSLVSQGVGQPQHF.

In this sample, this clonotype turned up many times. The genes are TRBV2 and TRBJ1-2; 10 bases align to TRBD1. The V segment lost 7 bases and the J segment 4 bases; nucleotides outside the gene matches: 9. Looked up from germline, CDR1 is SNHLY and CDR2 is FYNNEI. This CDR3 region has 15 residues. CDR3 residues: CASTSPGQGSYGYTF. DNA for the CDR3: TGTGCCAGCACCTCCCCGGGACAGGGGTCCTATGGCTACACCTTC.

This rearrangement joins TRBV24-1 to TRBJ1-1; 10 bases are shared with TRBD1. Germline lookup yields CDR1 KGHDR and CDR2 SFDVKD. This CDR3 is 13 amino acids long. V was pared by 9 bases and J by 7 bases, with 7 bases of the junction left unmatched. CDR3 sequence: CATGVTGGGEAFF. As DNA, the CDR3 is TGTGCCACCGGCGTGACAGGGGGCGGTGAAGCTTTCTTT.

About this clonotype: Since no conserved phenylalanine or tryptophan closes the CDR3, a read error is the likely cause. The limits of the CDR3 on the DNA are not certain, so only TCRdb's listed CDR3 is given. The chain joins TRBV7-8 to TRBJ1-4; the DNA was not compared with TRBD1, the D call given in the table. The CDR3 numbers 10 amino acids, ends counted. Germline V CDR1 and CDR2: SGHVS, FQNEAQ. This chain's CDR3 is CASSELGTGV.

This clonotype was observed at least ten times. J is TRBJ2-7 and V is TRBV2; possible D gene TRBD2, 5 bases. The germline V gene encodes CDR1 SNHLY and CDR2 FYNNEI. The V end was cut by 6 bases, the J end by 0 bases, with 12 bases between. The CDR3 has 14 residues. CDR3 loop: CASRRTGSSYEQYF. In nucleotides, the CDR3 is TGTGCCAGCAGGAGGACTGGAAGCTCCTACGAGCAGTACTTC.

Concerning this clonotype itself: A much more abundant neighbour one base away suggests this may be a read error. V and J are TRBV11-2 and TRBJ1-3; D is unresolved. CDR1 and CDR2 (germline): SGHAT, FQNNGV. CDR3 length: 17 residues. Here the CDR3 reads CASSFSSGISSGNTTYF. The CDR3, as DNA: TGTGCCAGCAGCTTCTCTTCTGGGATCAGCTCTGGAAACACCACATATTTT.